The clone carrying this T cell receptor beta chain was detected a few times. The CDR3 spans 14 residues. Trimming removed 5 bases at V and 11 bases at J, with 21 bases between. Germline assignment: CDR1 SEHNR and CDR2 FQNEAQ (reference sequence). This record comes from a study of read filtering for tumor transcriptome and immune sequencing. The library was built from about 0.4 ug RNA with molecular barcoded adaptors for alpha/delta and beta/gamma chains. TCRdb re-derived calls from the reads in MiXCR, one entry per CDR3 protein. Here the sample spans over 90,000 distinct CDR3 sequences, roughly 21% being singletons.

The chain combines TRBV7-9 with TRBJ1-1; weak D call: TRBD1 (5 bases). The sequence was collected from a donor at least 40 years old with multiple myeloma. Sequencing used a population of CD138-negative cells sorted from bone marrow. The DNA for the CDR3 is TGTGCCAGCAGCCTTCCACCGGCGACAGTTGAGGCTTTCTTT. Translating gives CASSLPPATVEAFF. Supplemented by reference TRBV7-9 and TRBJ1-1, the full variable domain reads DTGVSQNPRHKITKRGQNVTFRCDPISEHNRLYWYRQTLGQGPEFLTYFQNEAQLEKSRLLSDRFSAERPKGSFSTLEIQRTEQGDSAMYLCASSLPPATVEAFFGQGTRLTVV.